This T cell receptor beta chain came from a study of blood T cell repertoires in COVID-19. As for the study in general: Samples came from the United States, Italy and Spain, spanning acute and convalescent COVID-19. PBMCs, B-cell-depleted T cells, or T cells provided the cDNA or gDNA that made up the material.

This clone was seen just once. With 0 bases removed from V and 2 bases from J, the gap between germline ends came to 9 bases. CDR3 size: 14 residues. Germline-derived CDR1 and CDR2 are SGDLS and YYNGEE. Original processing notes: Amplification from reference gene primers served as the basis for estimated nucleated cell counts. The method was immunoSEQ multiplex PCR; TCRdb's version includes in-frame clones alone and lacks a portion of them. V and J calls and clone size follow that table, whereas D and trimming were derived from the DNA. The table shows about 220,000 clones, with 80% to 90% occurring only once.

The clonotype comes from a man over 45 who had recovered from COVID-19. The sequencing input was peripheral blood. This chain uses TRBV9 with TRBJ2-7, with D hard to call. CDR3 sequence reads: CASSVDGTAYEQYF. The CDR3 bases are TGTGCCAGCAGCGTAGACGGAACAGCCTACGAGCAGTACTTC.